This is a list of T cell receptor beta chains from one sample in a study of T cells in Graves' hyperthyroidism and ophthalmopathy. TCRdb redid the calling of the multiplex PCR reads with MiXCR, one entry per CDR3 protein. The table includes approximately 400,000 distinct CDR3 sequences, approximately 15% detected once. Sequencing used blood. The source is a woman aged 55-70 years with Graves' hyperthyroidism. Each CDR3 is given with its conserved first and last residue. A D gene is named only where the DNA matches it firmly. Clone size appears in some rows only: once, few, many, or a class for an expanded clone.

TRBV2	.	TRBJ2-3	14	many	CASSEAVEVDTQYF	TGTGCCAGCAGTGAAGCCGTTGAGGTAGATACGCAGTATTTT
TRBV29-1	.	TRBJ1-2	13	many	CSVRTLTNYGYTF	TGCAGCGTCCGTACTTTAACCAACTATGGCTACACCTTC
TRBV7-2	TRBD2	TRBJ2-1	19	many	CASSPHRTSGRRAYNEQFF	TGTGCCAGCAGCCCCCACCGGACTAGCGGGCGCCGGGCCTACAATGAGCAGTTCTTC
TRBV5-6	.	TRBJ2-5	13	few	CASSLAFQETQYF	TGTGCCAGCAGCTTGGCCTTCCAAGAGACCCAGTACTTC
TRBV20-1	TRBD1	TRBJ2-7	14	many	CSARDITGGNEQYF	TGCAGTGCTAGAGATATTACAGGGGGGAACGAGCAGTACTTC
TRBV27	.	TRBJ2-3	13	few	CASSSHSTDTQYF	TGTGCCAGCAGTTCTCATAGCACAGATACGCAGTATTTT
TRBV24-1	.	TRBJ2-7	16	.	CATSDARWVNPYEQYF	TGTGCCACCAGTGATGCACGATGGGTCAACCCCTACGAGCAGTACTTC
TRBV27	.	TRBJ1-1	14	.	CASSHGRGNTEAFF	TGTGCCAGCAGCCACGGACGGGGGAACACTGAAGCTTTCTTT
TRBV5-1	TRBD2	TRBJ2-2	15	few	CASSFGLAGAGELFF	TGCGCCAGCAGCTTCGGACTAGCGGGAGCGGGGGAGCTGTTTTTT
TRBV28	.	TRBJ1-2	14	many	CASRTGDRAYGYTF	TGTGCCAGCAGGACCGGAGACAGAGCCTATGGCTACACCTTC
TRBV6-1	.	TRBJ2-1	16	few	CASSAGSANSYNEQFF	TGTGCCAGCAGTGCCGGATCCGCCAATTCCTACAATGAGCAGTTCTTC
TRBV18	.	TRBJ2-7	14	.	CASSPNTVSYEQYF	TGTGCCAGCTCACCAAATACGGTCTCCTACGAGCAGTACTTC
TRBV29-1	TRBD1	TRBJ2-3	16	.	CSIEDGTGGKMDTQYF	TGCAGCATTGAAGATGGAACAGGGGGCAAGATGGATACGCAGTATTTT
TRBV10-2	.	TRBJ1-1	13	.	CASEPDPGTEAFF	TGCGCCAGCGAACCAGATCCGGGGACTGAAGCTTTCTTT
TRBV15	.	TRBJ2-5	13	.	CATSRSVEETQYF	TGTGCCACCAGCAGGTCGGTGGAGGAGACCCAGTACTTC
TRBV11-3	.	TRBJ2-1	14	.	CASSFELSYNEQFF	TGTGCCAGCAGCTTCGAACTATCCTACAATGAGCAGTTCTTC
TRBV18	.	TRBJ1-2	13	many	CASSATDNYGYTF	TGTGCCAGCTCGGCGACGGATAACTATGGCTACACCTTC
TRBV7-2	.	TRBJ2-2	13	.	CASSLVATGELFF	TGTGCCAGCAGCTTAGTAGCCACCGGGGAGCTGTTTTTT
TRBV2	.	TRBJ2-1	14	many	CASQISGHYNEQFF	TGTGCCAGCCAGATTAGCGGCCACTACAATGAGCAGTTCTTC
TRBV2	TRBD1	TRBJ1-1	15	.	CASRLTGDLNTEAFF	TGTGCCAGCAGACTCACAGGGGACCTGAACACTGAAGCTTTCTTT
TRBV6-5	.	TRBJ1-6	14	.	CASSYRGVDSPLHF	TGTGCCAGCAGTTATCGGGGGGTAGATTCACCCCTCCACTTT
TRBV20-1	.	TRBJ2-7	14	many	CSASGRARSYEQYF	TGCAGTGCTTCAGGTCGTGCTCGATCCTACGAGCAGTACTTC
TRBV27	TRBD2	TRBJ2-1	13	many	CASLAGDVNEQFF	TGTGCCAGTCTAGCGGGAGACGTAAATGAGCAGTTCTTC
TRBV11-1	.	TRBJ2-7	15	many	CASTTFRDASYEQYF	TGTGCCAGCACCACCTTCCGGGACGCCTCCTACGAGCAGTACTTC
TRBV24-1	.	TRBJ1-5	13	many	CATSDLSGQPQHF	TGTGCCACCAGTGATTTGTCGGGGCAGCCCCAGCATTTT
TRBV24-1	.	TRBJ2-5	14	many	CATSDGAVQETQYF	TGTGCCACCTCGGACGGGGCCGTCCAAGAGACCCAGTACTTC
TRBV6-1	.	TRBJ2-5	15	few	CASSHNGQIQETQYF	TGTGCCAGCAGCCATAACGGACAGATCCAAGAGACCCAGTACTTC
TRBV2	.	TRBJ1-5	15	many	CASSEEGTGNQPQHF	TGTGCCAGCAGTGAAGAAGGGACGGGAAATCAGCCCCAGCATTTT
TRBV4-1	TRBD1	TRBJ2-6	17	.	CASSPRDREAGANVLTF	TGCGCCAGCAGCCCCCGGGACAGGGAAGCTGGGGCCAACGTCCTGACTTTC